The 7 T cell receptor beta chains below were found in one sample sequenced in a study of CD8 T cell repertoires and HIV-1 epitope variants. These receptors have no identified antigens. Measured with immunoSEQ multiplex PCR; TCRdb has only the in-frame clones, and not every one. The table has some 5,400 clones, around 65% seen once. The sequencing input was cultured CD8+ T cells derived from PBMCs. These receptor sequences come from a male donor with HIV.

The chain uses TRBV7-3 and TRBJ2-1, with D tentatively TRBD1 (6 bases). Trimming removed 0 bases at V and 8 bases at J, with 11 bases between. Germline V gene sequence: CDR1 SGHTA, CDR2 FQGTGA. The CDR3 has 14 amino acids. CDR3 sequence reads: CASSLTQGFDEQFF. The CDR3 DNA sequence: TGTGCCAGCAGCTTAACACAGGGTTTCGATGAGCAGTTCTTC.

The V and J genes are TRBV5-6 and TRBJ2-2, with D uncertain. The CDR3 totals 14 residues. V was pared by 0 bases and J by 1 base, with 4 bases between. Germline V gene lookup returns CDR1 SGHDT and CDR2 YYEEEE. The DNA of the CDR3 is TGTGCCAGCAGCTTGGGCAGGAACACCGGGGAGCTGTTTTTT. The encoded protein is CASSLGRNTGELFF.

The chain carries TRBV7-8 and TRBJ1-3; D gene unclear. Germline CDR1 is SGHVS and CDR2 is FQNEAQ. This CDR3 has 14 amino acids. Trimming left V 4 bases short and J 0 bases short, with 7 bases between. This CDR3 reads CASSSVPSGNTIYF. The CDR3 DNA reads TGTGCCAGCAGCTCCGTTCCCTCTGGAAACACCATATATTTT.

The V call is TRBV6-1, the J call TRBJ2-7, with 8 positions matching TRBD1. With 6 bases clipped from V and 3 bases from J, the junction kept 1 base outside the gene matches. The CDR3 spans 12 residues. Germline values: CDR1 MNHNS, CDR2 SASEGT. CDR3 sequence: CASSGTGYEQYF. The CDR3 nucleotides read TGTGCCAGCAGCGGGACAGGCTACGAGCAGTACTTC.

This chain links TRBV4-1 with TRBJ1-4, with D perhaps matching TRBD1 (5 bases). CDR3 length: 14 amino acids. The germline V gene has CDR1 MGHRA and CDR2 YSYEKL. The V gene lost 1 base and the J gene lost 8 bases, with 11 bases spanning the gap. CDR3 nucleotides: TGCGCCAGCAGCCAAGTAGTTGGGGACGAAAAACTGTTTTTT. It codes for CASSQVVGDEKLFF.

The chain is built from TRBV9 and TRBJ1-4, with TRBD1 matching 10 bases. Losses at the gene ends were 3 bases for V and 7 bases for J; bases not matched to a gene: 6. The CDR3 covers 15 residues. From germline, CDR1 is SGDLS and CDR2 YYNGEE. The CDR3 sequence is CASSASGTGVEKLFF. Here the CDR3 DNA reads TGTGCCAGCAGCGCATCCGGGACAGGGGTTGAAAAACTGTTTTTT. Variable domain in full (rest from reference TRBV9 and TRBJ1-4): DSGVTQTPKHLITATGQRVTLRCSPRSGDLSVYWYQQSLDQGLQFLIQYYNGEERAKGNILERFSAQQFPDLHSELNLSSLELGDSALYFCASSASGTGVEKLFFGSGTQLSVL.

The chain employs TRBV28 and TRBJ2-5, with D possibly called TRBD1 or TRBD2 (5 bases each). CDR1 and CDR2 from the germline V gene are MDHEN and SYDVKM. This CDR3 comprises 14 residues. V was clipped by 1 base and J by 10 bases, with 16 bases between them. CDR3 nucleotides: TGTGCCAGCAGTTTATCCGGGGCCTCATGGGGCCAGTACTTC. Translation: CASSLSGASWGQYF.